The entry below describes one T cell receptor beta chain. This sample is drawn from a study of metastatic and nonmetastatic thyroid tumors. None of the patients had undergone any treatment ahead of thyroid surgery. TCRdb re-analyzed the PCR reads using MiXCR. The repertoire consists of roughly 55,000 clones, with 15% to 20% occurring once and the leading ten covering about 9.4%. Germline CDR1 DFQATT, CDR2 SNEGSKA (reference sequence). Trimming pared 0 bases from V and 3 bases from J, leaving 15 bases between. The CDR3 sequence is 15 residues long. The chain recombines TRBV20-1 with TRBJ2-7, with D maybe TRBD1 (5 bases). Material for sequencing was blood. The receptor was derived from a male donor with papillary thyroid cancer or a benign thyroid nodule (not recorded which). Some clones in this sample may be carry-over from other donors' samples. The CDR3: CSARDLGVKGYEQYF. The CDR3 nucleotides read TGCAGTGCTAGAGATCTAGGGGTAAAGGGCTACGAGCAGTACTTC.